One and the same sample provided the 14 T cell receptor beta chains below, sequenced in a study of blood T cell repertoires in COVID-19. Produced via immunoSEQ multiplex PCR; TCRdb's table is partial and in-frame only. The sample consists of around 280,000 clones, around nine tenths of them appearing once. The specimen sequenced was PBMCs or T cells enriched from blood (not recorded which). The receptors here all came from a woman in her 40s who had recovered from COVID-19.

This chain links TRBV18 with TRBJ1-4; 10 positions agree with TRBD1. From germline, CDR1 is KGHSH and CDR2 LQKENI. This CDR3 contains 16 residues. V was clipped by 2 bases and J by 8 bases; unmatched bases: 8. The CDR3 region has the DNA TGTGCCAGCTCACCAGCGGGGGACAGGGGCCGCGAAAAACTGTTTTTT. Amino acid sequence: CASSPAGDRGREKLFF.

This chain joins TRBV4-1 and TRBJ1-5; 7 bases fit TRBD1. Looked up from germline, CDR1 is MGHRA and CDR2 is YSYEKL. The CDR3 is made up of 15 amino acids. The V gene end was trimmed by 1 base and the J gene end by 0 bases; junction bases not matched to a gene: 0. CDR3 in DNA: TGCGCCAGCAGCCAAGGGGACAGTAGCAATCAGCCCCAGCATTTT. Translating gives CASSQGDSSNQPQHF.

The CDR3 reads CASSHGDFPITGELFF. CDR3 sequence (DNA): TGTGCCAGCAGTCACGGGGACTTCCCGATTACCGGGGAGCTGTTTTTT. The chain has TRBV28 and TRBJ2-2, with D perhaps TRBD2 (6 bases). Germline V gene lookup returns CDR1 MDHEN and CDR2 SYDVKM. V gave up 5 bases and J gave up 5 bases, with 18 bases separating them. The length of the CDR3 is 16 residues.

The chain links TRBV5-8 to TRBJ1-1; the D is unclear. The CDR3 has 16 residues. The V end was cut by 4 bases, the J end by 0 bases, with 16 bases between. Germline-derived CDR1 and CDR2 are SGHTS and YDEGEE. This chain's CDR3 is CASSPRAGSLNTEAFF. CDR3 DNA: TGTGCCAGCAGCCCCCGGGCGGGGAGCCTGAACACTGAAGCTTTCTTT.

CDR3 nucleotide sequence: TGTGCCAGCAGTTTATCTGTTATAAAAGAAGCTTTCTTT. Its translation: CASSLSVIKEAFF. The V call is TRBV12-3 or TRBV12-4, the J call TRBJ1-1; D gene uncertain. V lost 2 bases to trimming and J lost 8 bases, with 12 bases between them. This CDR3 region has 13 residues.

The CDR3 is CASSLTGGGTDTQYF. The CDR3 nucleotides are TGCGCCAGCAGCTTAACGGGGGGCGGCACAGATACGCAGTATTTT. The V gene is TRBV5-1, the J gene TRBJ2-3; weak D call: TRBD2 (7 bases). Germline CDR1 reads SGHRS; CDR2 reads YFSETQ. Trimming took off 2 bases at V and 1 base at J, with 11 bases between the two ends. There are 15 residues in the CDR3.

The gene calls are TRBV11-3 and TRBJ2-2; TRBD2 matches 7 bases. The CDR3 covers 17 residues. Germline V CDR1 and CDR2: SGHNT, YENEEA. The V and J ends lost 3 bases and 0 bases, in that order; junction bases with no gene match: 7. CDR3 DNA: TGTGCCAGCAGCTTGAGATCTGGGGGGGCGAACACCGGGGAGCTGTTTTTT. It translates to CASSLRSGGANTGELFF.

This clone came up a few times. CDR3 region: CASSLVQPGTGELFF. CDR3 nucleotide sequence: TGTGCCAGCAGCTTAGTTCAGCCGGGAACCGGGGAGCTGTTTTTT. V gene TRBV7-2 combines with J gene TRBJ2-2; D perhaps matches TRBD2 (5 bases). The CDR3 length is 15 residues. In germline, CDR1 is SGHTA, CDR2 FQGNSA. The V end lost 1 base, the J end lost 5 bases, and 11 bases lay between the germline ends.

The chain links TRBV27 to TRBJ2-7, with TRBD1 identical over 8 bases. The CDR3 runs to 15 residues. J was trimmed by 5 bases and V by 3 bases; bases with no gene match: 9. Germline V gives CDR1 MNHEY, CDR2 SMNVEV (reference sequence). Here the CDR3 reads CASSFINRGYDEQYF. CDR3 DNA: TGTGCCAGCAGTTTCATCAACAGGGGGTACGACGAGCAGTACTTC.

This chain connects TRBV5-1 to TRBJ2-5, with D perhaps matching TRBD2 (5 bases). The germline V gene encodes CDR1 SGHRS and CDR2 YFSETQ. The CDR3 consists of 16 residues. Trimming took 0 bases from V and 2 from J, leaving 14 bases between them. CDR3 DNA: TGCGCCAGCAGCTTGGTTGCCGGGGTAACTCAAGAGACCCAGTACTTC. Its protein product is CASSLVAGVTQETQYF.

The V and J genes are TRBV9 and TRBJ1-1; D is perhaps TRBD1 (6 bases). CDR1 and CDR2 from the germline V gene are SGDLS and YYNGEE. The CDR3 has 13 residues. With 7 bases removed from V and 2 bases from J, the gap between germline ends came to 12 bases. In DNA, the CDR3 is TGTGCCAGCGCTAACAGGGTAAACACTGAAGCTTTCTTT. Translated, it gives CASANRVNTEAFF. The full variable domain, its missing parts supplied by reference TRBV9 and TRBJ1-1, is DSGVTQTPKHLITATGQRVTLRCSPRSGDLSVYWYQQSLDQGLQFLIQYYNGEERAKGNILERFSAQQFPDLHSELNLSSLELGDSALYFCASANRVNTEAFFGQGTRLTVV.

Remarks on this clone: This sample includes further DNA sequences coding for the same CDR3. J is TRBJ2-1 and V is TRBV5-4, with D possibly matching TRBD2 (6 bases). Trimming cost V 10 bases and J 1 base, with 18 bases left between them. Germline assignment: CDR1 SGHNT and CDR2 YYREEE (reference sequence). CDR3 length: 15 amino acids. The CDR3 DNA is TGTGCCGTCGGGGTGGGAGGCTCATCCTACAATGAGCAGTTCTTC. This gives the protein CAVGVGGSSYNEQFF.

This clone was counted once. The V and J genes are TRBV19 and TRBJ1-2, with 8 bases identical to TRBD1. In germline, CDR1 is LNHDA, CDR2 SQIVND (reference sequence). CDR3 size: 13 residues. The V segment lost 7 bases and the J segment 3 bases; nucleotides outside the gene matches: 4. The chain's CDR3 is CASIGTGYYGYTF. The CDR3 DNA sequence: TGTGCCAGTATAGGGACAGGATACTATGGCTACACCTTC.

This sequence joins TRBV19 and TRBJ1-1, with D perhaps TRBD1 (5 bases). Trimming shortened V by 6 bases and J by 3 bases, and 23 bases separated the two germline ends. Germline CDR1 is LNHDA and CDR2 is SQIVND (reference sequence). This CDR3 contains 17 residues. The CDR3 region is CASRKGNPTGGDTEAFF. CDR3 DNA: TGTGCCAGTAGGAAGGGGAATCCTACTGGAGGGGACACTGAAGCTTTCTTT.